A selection of T cell receptor beta chains follows, all from one sample in a study of blood T cell repertoires in COVID-19. Generated by immunoSEQ multiplex PCR, the TCRdb table keeps only in-frame clones and is missing some. The data show roughly 93,000 clones, 80% to 90% seen once. Sequences were obtained from peripheral blood. All receptors derive from a man aged 45-65 years with acute or convalescent COVID-19. Both conserved end residues are trimmed from each CDR3. D genes are given only for firm matches. Not all rows give a size; the values are once, few, many and, for expanded clones, a class.

clone size: -
D gene: TRBD1
J gene: TRBJ1-5
V gene: TRBV5-6
CDR3 length: 13
CDR3 protein: ASSRTGIGNQPQH

clone size: -
D gene: -
J gene: TRBJ1-2
V gene: TRBV30
CDR3 length: 10
CDR3 protein: AWSDNDYGYT

clone size: -
D gene: -
J gene: TRBJ2-7
V gene: TRBV7-9
CDR3 length: 13
CDR3 protein: ASSLSRGAPYEQY

clone size: once
D gene: TRBD1
J gene: TRBJ1-5
V gene: TRBV5-8
CDR3 length: 13
CDR3 protein: ASRAEGTGERAQH

clone size: -
D gene: -
J gene: TRBJ1-6
V gene: TRBV2
CDR3 length: 12
CDR3 protein: AGHGGGLGSPLH

clone size: -
D gene: TRBD2
J gene: TRBJ2-6
V gene: TRBV13
CDR3 length: 16
CDR3 protein: ASSGSGLAGTGANVLT

clone size: -
D gene: TRBD1
J gene: TRBJ1-4
V gene: TRBV18
CDR3 length: 12
CDR3 protein: ASSRQGRNEKLF

clone size: -
D gene: TRBD1
J gene: TRBJ1-5
V gene: TRBV19
CDR3 length: 12
CDR3 protein: ASGQGLGGQPQH

clone size: -
D gene: TRBD1
J gene: TRBJ1-2
V gene: TRBV2
CDR3 length: 11
CDR3 protein: ASSEVDRGGYT

clone size: -
D gene: TRBD2
J gene: TRBJ2-5
V gene: TRBV5-1
CDR3 length: 14
CDR3 protein: ASSPGLAGGGETQY

clone size: -
D gene: TRBD1
J gene: TRBJ1-6
V gene: TRBV3-1/TRBV3-2
CDR3 length: 15
CDR3 protein: ASSQGGQGAFNSPLH

clone size: -
D gene: -
J gene: TRBJ2-2
V gene: TRBV5-1
CDR3 length: 12
CDR3 protein: ASSSRTEGGELF

clone size: -
D gene: TRBD1
J gene: TRBJ1-2
V gene: TRBV23-1
CDR3 length: 11
CDR3 protein: ASSRGQGHGYT

clone size: -
D gene: -
J gene: TRBJ1-5
V gene: TRBV2
CDR3 length: 12
CDR3 protein: ASEQGNRHQPQH

clone size: -
D gene: TRBD1
J gene: TRBJ1-2
V gene: TRBV3-1/TRBV3-2
CDR3 length: 17
CDR3 protein: ASSQGLSYRTGLNYGYT

clone size: -
D gene: -
J gene: TRBJ1-3
V gene: TRBV9
CDR3 length: 11
CDR3 protein: ASSVSTGSTIY

clone size: -
D gene: TRBD2
J gene: TRBJ2-1
V gene: TRBV6-2/TRBV6-3
CDR3 length: 12
CDR3 protein: ASSRTRGTSEQF

clone size: -
D gene: TRBD1
J gene: TRBJ1-5
V gene: TRBV6-2/TRBV6-3
CDR3 length: 13
CDR3 protein: ASSYRQGSNQPQH

clone size: -
D gene: TRBD1
J gene: TRBJ1-1
V gene: TRBV5-6
CDR3 length: 13
CDR3 protein: ASSDPGQVNTEAF

clone size: -
D gene: TRBD1
J gene: TRBJ2-6
V gene: TRBV10-3
CDR3 length: 14
CDR3 protein: AIKDRGPSGANVLT

clone size: once
D gene: -
J gene: TRBJ2-3
V gene: TRBV15
CDR3 length: 11
CDR3 protein: ATSRDLTDTQY

clone size: -
D gene: -
J gene: TRBJ1-1
V gene: TRBV27
CDR3 length: 12
CDR3 protein: ASSLRSMNTEAF

clone size: -
D gene: -
J gene: TRBJ1-2
V gene: TRBV5-4
CDR3 length: 12
CDR3 protein: ASTLGGAGYGYT

clone size: once
D gene: TRBD1
J gene: TRBJ1-2
V gene: TRBV7-2
CDR3 length: 13
CDR3 protein: ASSPWTGGNYGYT

clone size: -
D gene: -
J gene: TRBJ2-1
V gene: TRBV6-4
CDR3 length: 14
CDR3 protein: ASNQLKEGSYNEQF

clone size: -
D gene: -
J gene: TRBJ1-6
V gene: TRBV6-6
CDR3 length: 13
CDR3 protein: ASSYSPTGGSPLH

clone size: -
D gene: TRBD2
J gene: TRBJ2-1
V gene: TRBV28
CDR3 length: 14
CDR3 protein: ASSPTSGGNYNEQF

clone size: -
D gene: -
J gene: TRBJ1-3
V gene: TRBV11-2
CDR3 length: 14
CDR3 protein: ASSLSSVLSGNTIY

clone size: once
D gene: TRBD1
J gene: TRBJ1-2
V gene: TRBV30
CDR3 length: 12
CDR3 protein: ASKGSGTGKGYT

clone size: -
D gene: -
J gene: TRBJ1-3
V gene: TRBV5-5
CDR3 length: 13
CDR3 protein: ASSLTGTPGNTIY

clone size: -
D gene: -
J gene: TRBJ1-2
V gene: TRBV6-5
CDR3 length: 11
CDR3 protein: ASKPGQTYGYT

clone size: -
D gene: -
J gene: TRBJ2-6
V gene: TRBV4-2
CDR3 length: 15
CDR3 protein: ASSQVAGNPGANVLT

clone size: few
D gene: TRBD1
J gene: TRBJ1-1
V gene: TRBV6-5
CDR3 length: 14
CDR3 protein: ASSYRITDRGTEAF

clone size: -
D gene: -
J gene: TRBJ2-3
V gene: TRBV27
CDR3 length: 11
CDR3 protein: ASSSVGADTQY

clone size: -
D gene: TRBD2
J gene: TRBJ2-7
V gene: TRBV11-2
CDR3 length: 14
CDR3 protein: ASSLTSGGPYYEQY

clone size: -
D gene: -
J gene: TRBJ1-1
V gene: TRBV24-1
CDR3 length: 11
CDR3 protein: ATSKQGNTEAF

clone size: -
D gene: -
J gene: TRBJ1-6
V gene: TRBV12-3/TRBV12-4
CDR3 length: 10
CDR3 protein: ASSLHQASLH

clone size: -
D gene: -
J gene: TRBJ1-1
V gene: TRBV2
CDR3 length: 11
CDR3 protein: ASSEARSAEAF

clone size: once
D gene: TRBD1
J gene: TRBJ1-3
V gene: TRBV5-1
CDR3 length: 15
CDR3 protein: ASSKNRGMGSGNTIY

clone size: -
D gene: TRBD1
J gene: TRBJ1-4
V gene: TRBV7-8
CDR3 length: 13
CDR3 protein: ASSPRDRSNEKLF

clone size: -
D gene: -
J gene: TRBJ1-4
V gene: TRBV7-9
CDR3 length: 12
CDR3 protein: ASSLGQYNEKLF

clone size: -
D gene: -
J gene: TRBJ1-5
V gene: TRBV19
CDR3 length: 12
CDR3 protein: ASSPGGYNQPQH

clone size: few
D gene: -
J gene: TRBJ1-2
V gene: TRBV6-5
CDR3 length: 11
CDR3 protein: ASSYSTAGRYT

clone size: -
D gene: -
J gene: TRBJ1-1
V gene: TRBV12-2
CDR3 length: 12
CDR3 protein: ASRSTRLWSKAF

clone size: -
D gene: -
J gene: TRBJ1-5
V gene: TRBV4-1
CDR3 length: 12
CDR3 protein: ASSQGAGFQPQH